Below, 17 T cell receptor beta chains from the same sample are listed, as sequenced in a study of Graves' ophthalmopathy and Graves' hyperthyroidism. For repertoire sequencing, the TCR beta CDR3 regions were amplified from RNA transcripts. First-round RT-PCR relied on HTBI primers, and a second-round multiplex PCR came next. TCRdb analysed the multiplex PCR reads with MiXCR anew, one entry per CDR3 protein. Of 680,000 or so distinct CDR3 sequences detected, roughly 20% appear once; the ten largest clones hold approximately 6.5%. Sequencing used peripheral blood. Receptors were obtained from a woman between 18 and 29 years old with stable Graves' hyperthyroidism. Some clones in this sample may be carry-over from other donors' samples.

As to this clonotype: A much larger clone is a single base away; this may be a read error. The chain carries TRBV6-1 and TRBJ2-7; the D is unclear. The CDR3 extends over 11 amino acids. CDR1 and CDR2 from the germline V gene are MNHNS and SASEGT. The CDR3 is CAISAERAQHF. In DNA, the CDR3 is TGTGCCATCAGTGCGGAACGGGCGCAGCACTTC.

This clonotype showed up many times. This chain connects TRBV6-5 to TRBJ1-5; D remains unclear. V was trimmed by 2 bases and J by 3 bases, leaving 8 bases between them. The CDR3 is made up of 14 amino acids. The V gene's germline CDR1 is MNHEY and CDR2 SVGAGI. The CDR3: CASSYSFSNQPQHF. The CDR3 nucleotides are TGTGCCAGCAGTTACAGCTTCTCCAATCAGCCCCAGCATTTT.

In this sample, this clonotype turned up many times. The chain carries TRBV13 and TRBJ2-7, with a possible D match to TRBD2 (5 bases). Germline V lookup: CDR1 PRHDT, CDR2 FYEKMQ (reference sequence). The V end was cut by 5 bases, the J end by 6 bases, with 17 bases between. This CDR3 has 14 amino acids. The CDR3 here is CASSPPYEGFEQYF. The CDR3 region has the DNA TGTGCCAGCAGCCCCCCATATGAGGGTTTCGAGCAGTACTTC.

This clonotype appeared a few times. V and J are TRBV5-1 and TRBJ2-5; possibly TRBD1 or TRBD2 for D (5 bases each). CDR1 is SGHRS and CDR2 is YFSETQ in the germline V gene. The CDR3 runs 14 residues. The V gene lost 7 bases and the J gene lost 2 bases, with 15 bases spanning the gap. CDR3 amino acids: CASAPRGGQETQYF. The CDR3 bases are TGCGCCAGCGCACCCCGGGGCGGACAAGAGACCCAGTACTTC.

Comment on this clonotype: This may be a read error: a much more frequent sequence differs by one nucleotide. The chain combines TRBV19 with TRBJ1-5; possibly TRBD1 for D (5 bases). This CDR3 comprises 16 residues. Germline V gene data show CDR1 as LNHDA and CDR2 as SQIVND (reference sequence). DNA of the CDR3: TGTACCAGTAGCCCTGGACTGGGGCGCGTTGGTCAGCCCCAGCATTTT. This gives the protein CTSSPGLGRVGQPQHF.

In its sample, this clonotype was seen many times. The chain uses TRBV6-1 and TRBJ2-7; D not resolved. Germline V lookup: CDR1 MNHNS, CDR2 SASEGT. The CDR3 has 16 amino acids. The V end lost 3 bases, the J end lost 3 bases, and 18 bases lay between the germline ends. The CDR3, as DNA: TGTGCCAGCAGTGAGCCCGGGCACGGTTTTGGCTACGAGCAGTACTTC. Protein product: CASSEPGHGFGYEQYF.

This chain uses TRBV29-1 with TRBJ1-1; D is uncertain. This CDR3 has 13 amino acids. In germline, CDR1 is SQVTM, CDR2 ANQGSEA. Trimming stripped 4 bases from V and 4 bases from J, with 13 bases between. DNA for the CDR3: TGCAGCGTTGGAGGACTGCGGAGCACTGAAGCTTTCTTT. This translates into CSVGGLRSTEAFF.

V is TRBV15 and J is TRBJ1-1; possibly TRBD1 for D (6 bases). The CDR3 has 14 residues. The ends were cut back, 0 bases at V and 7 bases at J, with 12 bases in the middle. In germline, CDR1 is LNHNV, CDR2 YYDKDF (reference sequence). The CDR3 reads CATSRDLSTGEAFF. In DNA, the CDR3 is TGTGCCACCAGCAGAGATCTTTCGACAGGTGAAGCTTTCTTT.

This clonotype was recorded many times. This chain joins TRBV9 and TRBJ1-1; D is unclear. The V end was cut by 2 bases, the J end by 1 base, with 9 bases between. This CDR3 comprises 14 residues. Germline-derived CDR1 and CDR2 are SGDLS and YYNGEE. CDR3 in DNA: TGTGCCAGCAGCGTTGGGCCTTCGAACACTGAAGCTTTCTTT. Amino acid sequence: CASSVGPSNTEAFF.

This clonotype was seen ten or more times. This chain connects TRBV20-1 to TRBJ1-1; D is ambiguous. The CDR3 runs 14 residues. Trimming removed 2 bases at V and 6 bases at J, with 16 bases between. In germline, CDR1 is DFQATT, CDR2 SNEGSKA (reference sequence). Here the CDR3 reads CSARHRRGWSEAFF. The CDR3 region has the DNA TGCAGTGCTAGACACCGGCGGGGTTGGTCTGAAGCTTTCTTT.

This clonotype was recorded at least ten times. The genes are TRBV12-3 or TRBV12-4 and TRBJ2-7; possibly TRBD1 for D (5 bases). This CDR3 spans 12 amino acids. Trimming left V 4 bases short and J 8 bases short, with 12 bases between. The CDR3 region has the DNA TGTGCCAGCAGTTCCGACCTGGGGCAGCAGTACTTC. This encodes CASSSDLGQQYF.

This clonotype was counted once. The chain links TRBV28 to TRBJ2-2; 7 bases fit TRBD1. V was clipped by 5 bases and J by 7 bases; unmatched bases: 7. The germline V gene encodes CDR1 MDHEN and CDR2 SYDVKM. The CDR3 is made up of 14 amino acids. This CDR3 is CASSPQGESGELFF. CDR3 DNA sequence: TGTGCCAGCAGTCCGCAGGGGGAAAGCGGGGAGCTGTTTTTT.

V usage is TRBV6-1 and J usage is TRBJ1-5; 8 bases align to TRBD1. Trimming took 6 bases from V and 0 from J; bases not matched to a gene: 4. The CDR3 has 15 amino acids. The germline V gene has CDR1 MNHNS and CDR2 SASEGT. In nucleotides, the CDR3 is TGTGCCAGCAGAAAGGGACAGGTTAGCAATCAGCCCCAGCATTTT. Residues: CASRKGQVSNQPQHF.

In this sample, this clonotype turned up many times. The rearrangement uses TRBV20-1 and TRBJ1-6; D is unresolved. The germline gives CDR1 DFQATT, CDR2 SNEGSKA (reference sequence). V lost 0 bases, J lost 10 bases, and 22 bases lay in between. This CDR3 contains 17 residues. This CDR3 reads CSARDSSRAPRSSPLHF. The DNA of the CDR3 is TGCAGTGCTAGAGATAGCTCAAGGGCACCTCGCTCCTCACCCCTCCACTTT.

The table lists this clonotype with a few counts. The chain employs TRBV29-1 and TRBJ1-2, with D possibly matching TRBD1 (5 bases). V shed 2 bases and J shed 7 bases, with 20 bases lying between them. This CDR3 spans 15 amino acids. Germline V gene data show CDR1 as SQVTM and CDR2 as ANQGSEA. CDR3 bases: TGCAGCGTTGAACCCGTTGGGGGGTGGAACGGTGGCTACACCTTC. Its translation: CSVEPVGGWNGGYTF.

As DNA, the CDR3 is TGTGCCAGCTTACCCGCTAGCGGGGGTCCAGATACGCAGTATTTT. This codes for CASLPASGGPDTQYF. The V and J genes are TRBV6-1 and TRBJ2-3, with 10 bases aligning to TRBD2. V trimming: 8 bases; J trimming: 4 bases; junction bases outside the gene matches: 9. This CDR3 has 15 amino acids. Germline V CDR1 and CDR2: MNHNS, SASEGT.

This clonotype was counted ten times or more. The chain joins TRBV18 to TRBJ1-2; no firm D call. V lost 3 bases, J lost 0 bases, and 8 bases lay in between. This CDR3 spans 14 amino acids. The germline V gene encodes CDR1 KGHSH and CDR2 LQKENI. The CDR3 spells CASSPELSNYGYTF. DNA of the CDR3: TGTGCCAGCTCACCTGAGCTTTCTAACTATGGCTACACCTTC.